One sample yielded the 8 T cell receptor beta chains listed below, sequenced in a study of neoadjuvant anti-PD-1 for oral cavity cancer (dated by TCRdb to about 2021). Libraries came from the immunoSEQ multiplex PCR assay. TCRdb's version of the immuneACCESS table is confined to in-frame rearrangements and falls short of the full clone set. An unresolved V gene accounts for under half of the shortfall where checked; the remainder is of unknown origin. In all, the sample holds several thousand clones, and roughly 70% of those were seen once. The ten top clones hold 2.5% to 3% of the sample. The time point label on this specimen signifies: after neoadjuvant nivolumab, at surgical resection. The starting material was PBMCs, obtained after nivolumab (anti-PD-1) treatment. The receptors were sampled from a person between 35 and 79 years old with oral cavity squamous cell carcinoma.

The chain is built from TRBV2 and TRBJ1-1; TRBD1 is a possible D gene (6 bases). Germline lookup yields CDR1 SNHLY and CDR2 FYNNEI. This CDR3 contains 13 residues. V lost 6 bases and J 5 bases, leaving 13 bases between the germline ends. The CDR3 DNA sequence: TGTGCCAGCAGAGGACAGCCTGGGACTGAAGCTTTCTTT. Translation: CASRGQPGTEAFF.

The chain carries TRBV4-3 and TRBJ2-4, with 7 bases matching TRBD2. This CDR3 comprises 15 residues. The V gene end was trimmed by 4 bases and the J gene end by 8 bases; junction bases not matched to a gene: 11. The germline CDR1 and CDR2 sequences are LGHNA and YSLEER. The CDR3 DNA reads TGCGCCAGCAGCCGAGGACTAGTGGGGAACGACATTCAGTACTTC. As protein: CASSRGLVGNDIQYF.

The chain couples TRBV4-1 to TRBJ1-1, with a possible D match to TRBD1 (5 bases). Per the germline V gene, CDR1 is MGHRA and CDR2 is YSYEKL. Trimming pared 8 bases from V and 6 bases from J, leaving 13 bases between. The CDR3 runs 12 residues. The CDR3 loop reads CASLGRGPEAFF. The CDR3 DNA reads as TGCGCCAGCCTTGGGAGGGGACCTGAAGCTTTCTTT.

The CDR3 DNA reads TGTGCCAGCAGGCAGGGACAGCCGAAATTCTTT. Protein product: CASRQGQPKFF. V gene TRBV6-4 combines with J gene TRBJ1-1; TRBD1 matches 7 bases. The CDR3 extends over 11 amino acids. Trimming removed 6 bases from V and 14 bases from J; junction bases left unmatched: 9. The V gene's germline CDR1 is MRHNA and CDR2 SNTAGT.

This chain connects TRBV19 to TRBJ2-7; D is perhaps TRBD1 or TRBD2 (5 bases each). V was shortened by 5 bases and J by 1 base, with 21 bases between the two germline ends. The V gene's germline CDR1 is LNHDA and CDR2 SQIVND (reference sequence). This CDR3 has 17 amino acids. CDR3 sequence (DNA): TGTGCCAGTAGTCCACCGCTTGAGGGGCCGCATTCCTACGAGCAGTACTTC. Translating it yields CASSPPLEGPHSYEQYF. Full variable domain (rest looked up from reference TRBV19 and TRBJ2-7): DGGITQSPKYLFRKEGQNVTLSCEQNLNHDAMYWYRQDPGQGLRLIYYSQIVNDFQKGDIAEGYSVSREKKESFPLTVTSAQKNPTAFYLCASSPPLEGPHSYEQYFGPGTRLTVT.

This clone has just a few counts. The rearrangement uses TRBV2 and TRBJ2-7; D might be TRBD1 (6 bases). The V end lost 2 bases, the J end lost 11 bases, and 19 bases lay between the germline ends. CDR1 is SNHLY and CDR2 is FYNNEI in the germline V gene. The CDR3 length is 14 residues. The CDR3 region is CASSETRQGRKEYF. The CDR3 DNA follows: TGTGCCAGCAGTGAAACGAGGCAGGGGCGAAAGGAGTACTTC. The variable domain in full, with the rest retrieved from reference TRBV2 and TRBJ2-7, is EPEVTQTPSHQVTQMGQEVILRCVPISNHLYFYWYRQILGQKVEFLVSFYNNEISEKSEIFDDQFSVERPDGSNFTLKIRSTKLEDSAMYFCASSETRQGRKEYFGPGTRLTVT.

V is TRBV6-4 and J is TRBJ2-3; D remains unclear. This CDR3 comprises 14 residues. Germline assignment: CDR1 MRHNA and CDR2 SNTAGT. The V and J ends lost 4 bases and 1 base respectively, with 9 bases between them. The CDR3 coding sequence is TGTGCCAGCAGTGTTAGGCCCGGCACAGATACGCAGTATTTT. Its translation: CASSVRPGTDTQYF.

The chain carries TRBV7-9 and TRBJ2-7; a weak D match, TRBD1 (5 bases). The CDR3 has 14 amino acids. Between the trimmed V and J ends, which lost 4 bases and 6 bases, there was a span of 16 bases. Germline values: CDR1 SEHNR, CDR2 FQNEAQ (reference sequence). The DNA of the CDR3 is TGTGCCAGCAGCTCCCTCCAGGGTATCGGCGAGCAGTACTTC. Amino acids: CASSSLQGIGEQYF.